This T cell receptor (beta chain) was captured by sequencing in a study of blood T cell repertoires in COVID-19. Here immunoSEQ multiplex PCR was the method, and the copy in TCRdb shows in-frame clones only, minus some. The sample records 13,000 or so clones, around 76% being singletons. Germline assignment: CDR1 MNHEY and CDR2 SVGAGI. Trimming took off 3 bases at V and 0 bases at J, with 9 bases between the two ends. The CDR3 runs to 14 residues. The sample consisted of peripheral blood. The V gene is TRBV6-5, the J gene TRBJ2-7, with a weak D call TRBD1 (5 bases). This clonotype was sampled from an elderly woman with acute or convalescent COVID-19. CDR3: CASSYQDNSYEQYF. CDR3 nucleotide sequence: TGTGCCAGCAGTTATCAGGACAACTCCTACGAGCAGTACTTC.